This TCR beta chain was identified during a study of cytomegalovirus exposure and HLA in healthy donors. The PCR ran on 60 Vbeta and 13 Jbeta primers. The protocol was immunoSEQ multiplex PCR, while the TCRdb copy is restricted to in-frame clones and leaves out a portion. The sample has approximately 110,000 clones, around two thirds seen once. With V trimmed by 6 bases and J by 2 bases, 8 bases remained unmatched. The CDR3 runs to 15 residues. Germline assignment: CDR1 MDHEN and CDR2 SYDVKM. The rearrangement uses TRBV28 and TRBJ2-3; 7 nucleotides match TRBD2. The sequencing sample was made of PBMCs. The sequence was obtained from a man in his fifties or sixties in good health and CMV-seropositive. CDR3 DNA: TGTGCCAGCAGCCACGGACTAGTGGTCACAGATACGCAGTATTTT. It specifies CASSHGLVVTDTQYF.